Listed below are T cell receptor beta chains from one sample, sequenced in a study of blood T cell repertoires in COVID-19. The protocol was immunoSEQ multiplex PCR, while the TCRdb copy is restricted to in-frame clones and leaves out a portion. This table has over 400,000 clones, approximately 90% appearing once. The specimen was peripheral blood. Receptors were obtained from a woman under 40 with active or convalescent COVID-19. The conserved cysteine and the conserved F or W are not part of the CDR3 here.

cdr3_length,v_call,cdr3_aa
12,TRBV2,ASRVEGTNTEAF
14,TRBV30,AWAPPGTGYNSPLH
21,TRBV23-1,ASSQSIFCGVAGGRSGANVLT
14,TRBV5-6,ASSSSTSTRTGELF
12,TRBV18,ASSPPRAPYEQY
12,TRBV9,ASSVDAGGDTQY
11,TRBV2,ASSEQQGVGYT
13,TRBV2,ASSGGMASSETQY
11,TRBV6-2/TRBV6-3,ASSPRPHYEAF
12,TRBV3-1/TRBV3-2,ASSLSGAKETQY
14,TRBV7-9,ASSSAPSGSSGEQY
12,TRBV29-1,SVVLSGVGNIQY
13,TRBV18,ASSPRGDHNYGYT
11,TRBV3-1/TRBV3-2,ASSQDPGEELF
12,TRBV5-1,ASSWDRAFYGYT
14,TRBV7-2,ASSLGTPAGVYGYT
12,TRBV7-9,ASSLRDRGSEQY
13,TRBV27,ASSLSLTGGTEAF
13,TRBV9,ASSALNRGDYGYT
13,TRBV4-1,ASSAAQGRQETQY
16,TRBV10-2,ASSERLGGASSYNEQF
16,TRBV5-1,ASSLGEAATAGNEKLF
12,TRBV6-5,ASIGTGSSYEQY
15,TRBV7-6,ASSRGVAINSYNEQF
12,TRBV6-5,ASSYGGQGGGYT
14,TRBV5-1,ASSPDGSGSLYEQY
11,TRBV27,ASSFPGGTEAF
11,TRBV7-8,ASSLGLSYEQY
13,TRBV3-1/TRBV3-2,ASSPRGSFNSPLH
14,TRBV23-1,ASSQYPDRGSYEQY
16,TRBV11-2,ASSLDGKLLAGRNEQF
8,TRBV12-3/TRBV12-4,ATGGTEAF
11,TRBV29-1,SVIPGHEFGAF
12,TRBV25-1,ASSSDRGLYGYT
13,TRBV4-2,ASSQGTGMPYTQY
13,TRBV12-5,ASGLTQATNEKLF
14,TRBV4-1,ASSQVEGLITGELF
13,TRBV7-2,ASSLDPATNEKLF
12,TRBV6-5,ASRDFLSAGELF